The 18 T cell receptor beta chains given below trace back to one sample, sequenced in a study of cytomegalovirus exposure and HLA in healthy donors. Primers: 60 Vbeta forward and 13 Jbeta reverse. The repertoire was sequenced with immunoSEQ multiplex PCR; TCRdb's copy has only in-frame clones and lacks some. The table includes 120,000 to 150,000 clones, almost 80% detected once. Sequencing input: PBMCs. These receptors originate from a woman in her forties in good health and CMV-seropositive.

The CDR3 DNA reads TGTGCCAGCAGTGAATCCAGTATTCATTCTAACTATGGCTACACCTTC. It specifies CASSESSIHSNYGYTF. This chain joins TRBV6-1 and TRBJ1-2; unclear D gene. Trimming stripped 2 bases from V and 0 bases from J, with 13 bases between. This CDR3 is 16 amino acids long. Per the germline V gene, CDR1 is MNHNS and CDR2 is SASEGT.

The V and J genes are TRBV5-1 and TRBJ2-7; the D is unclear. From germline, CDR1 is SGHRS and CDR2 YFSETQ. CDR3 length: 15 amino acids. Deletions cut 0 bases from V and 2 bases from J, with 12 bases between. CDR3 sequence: CASSLGVDFPYEQYF. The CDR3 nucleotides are TGCGCCAGCAGCTTGGGGGTAGACTTCCCCTACGAGCAGTACTTC. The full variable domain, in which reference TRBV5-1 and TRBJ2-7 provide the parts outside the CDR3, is KAGVTQTPRYLIKTRGQQVTLSCSPISGHRSVSWYQQTPGQGLQFLFEYFSETQRNKGNFPGRFSGRQFSNSRSEMNVSTLELGDSALYLCASSLGVDFPYEQYFGPGTRLTVT.

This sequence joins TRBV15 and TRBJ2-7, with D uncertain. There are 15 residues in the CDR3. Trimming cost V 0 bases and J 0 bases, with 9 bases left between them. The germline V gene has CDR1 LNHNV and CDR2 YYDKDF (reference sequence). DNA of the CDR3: TGTGCCACCAGCAGAGATATTGCAGTCTCCTACGAGCAGTACTTC. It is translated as CATSRDIAVSYEQYF.

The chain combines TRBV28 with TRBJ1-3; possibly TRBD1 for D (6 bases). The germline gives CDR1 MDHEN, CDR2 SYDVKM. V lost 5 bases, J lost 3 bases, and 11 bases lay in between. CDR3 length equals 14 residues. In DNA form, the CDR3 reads TGTGCCAGCAGTACAGGGCCGCGTGGAAACACCATATATTTT. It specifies CASSTGPRGNTIYF.

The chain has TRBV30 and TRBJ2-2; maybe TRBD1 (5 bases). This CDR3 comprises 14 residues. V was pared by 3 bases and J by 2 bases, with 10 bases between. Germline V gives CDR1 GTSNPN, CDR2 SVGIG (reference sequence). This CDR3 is CAWRQGANTGELFF. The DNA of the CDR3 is TGTGCCTGGAGGCAGGGTGCCAACACCGGGGAGCTGTTTTTT.

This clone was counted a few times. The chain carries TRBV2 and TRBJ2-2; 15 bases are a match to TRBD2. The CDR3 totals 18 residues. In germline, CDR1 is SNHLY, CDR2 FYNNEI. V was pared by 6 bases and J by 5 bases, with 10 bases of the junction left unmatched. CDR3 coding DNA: TGTGCCAGCAGAGGGACTAGCGGGGGGTTTAAGGAGACCGGGGAGCTGTTTTTT. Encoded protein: CASRGTSGGFKETGELFF.

The chain's CDR3 is CASSFPVGRGGGFEQFF. The CDR3 DNA reads TGTGCCAGCAGTTTCCCGGTGGGGCGGGGGGGCGGTTTTGAGCAGTTCTTC. This chain links TRBV27 with TRBJ2-1; 9 bases map to TRBD2. Germline CDR1 MNHEY, CDR2 SMNVEV (reference sequence). V shed 3 bases, J shed 9 bases, and the junction held 15 bases outside the gene matches. This CDR3 spans 17 amino acids.

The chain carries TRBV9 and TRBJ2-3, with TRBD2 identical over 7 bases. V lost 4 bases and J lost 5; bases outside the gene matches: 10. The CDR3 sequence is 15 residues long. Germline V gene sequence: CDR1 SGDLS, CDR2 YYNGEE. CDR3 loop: CASSPDGRGIDTQYF. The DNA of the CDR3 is TGTGCCAGCAGCCCAGACGGGCGGGGGATAGATACGCAGTATTTT.

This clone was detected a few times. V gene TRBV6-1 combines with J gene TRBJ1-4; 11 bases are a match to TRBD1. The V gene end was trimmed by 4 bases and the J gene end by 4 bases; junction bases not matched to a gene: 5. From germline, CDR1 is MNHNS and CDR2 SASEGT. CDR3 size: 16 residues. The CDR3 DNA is TGTGCCAGCAGTGTGGACAGGGGGCTCTTTAATGAAAAACTGTTTTTT. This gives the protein CASSVDRGLFNEKLFF.

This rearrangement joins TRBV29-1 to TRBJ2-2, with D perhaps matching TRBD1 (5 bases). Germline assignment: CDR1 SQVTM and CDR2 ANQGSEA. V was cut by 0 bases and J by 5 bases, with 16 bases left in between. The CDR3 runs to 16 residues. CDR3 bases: TGCAGCGTTGAAGATCTGGGGCAGGGAAGGACCGGGGAGCTGTTTTTT. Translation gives CSVEDLGQGRTGELFF.

CDR3 nucleotide sequence: TGTGCCAGCAGTTCCGGACAGCTTGTTGGAAACACCATATATTTT. This sequence encodes CASSSGQLVGNTIYF. The genes are TRBV28 and TRBJ1-3, with D possibly being TRBD1 (6 bases). Germline loops: CDR1 MDHEN, CDR2 SYDVKM. This CDR3 comprises 15 residues. V was trimmed by 4 bases and J by 3 bases, leaving 13 bases between them.

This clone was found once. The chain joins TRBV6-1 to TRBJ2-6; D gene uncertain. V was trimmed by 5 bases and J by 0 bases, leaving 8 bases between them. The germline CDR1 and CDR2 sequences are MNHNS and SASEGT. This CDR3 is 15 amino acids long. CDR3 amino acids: CASSLTDSGANVLTF. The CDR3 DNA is TGTGCCAGCAGTTTGACTGACTCTGGGGCCAACGTCCTGACTTTC.

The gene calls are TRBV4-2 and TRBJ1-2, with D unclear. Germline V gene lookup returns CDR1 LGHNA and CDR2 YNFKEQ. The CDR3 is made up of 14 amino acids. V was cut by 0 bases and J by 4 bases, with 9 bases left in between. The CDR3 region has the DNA TGTGCCAGCAGCCAAGATCTGGAGATCTATGGCTACACCTTC. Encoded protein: CASSQDLEIYGYTF.

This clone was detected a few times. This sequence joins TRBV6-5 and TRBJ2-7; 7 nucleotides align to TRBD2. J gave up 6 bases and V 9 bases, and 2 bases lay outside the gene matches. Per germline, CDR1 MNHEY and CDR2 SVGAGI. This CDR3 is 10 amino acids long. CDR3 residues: CASGTIEQYF. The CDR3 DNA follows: TGTGCCAGTGGGACTATCGAGCAGTACTTC.

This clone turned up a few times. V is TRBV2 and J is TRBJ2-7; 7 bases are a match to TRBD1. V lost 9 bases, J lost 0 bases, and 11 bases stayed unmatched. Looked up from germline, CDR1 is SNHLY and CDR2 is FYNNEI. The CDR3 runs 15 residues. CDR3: CASWNPGQSSYEQYF. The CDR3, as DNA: TGTGCCAGTTGGAACCCGGGACAGAGCTCCTACGAGCAGTACTTC.

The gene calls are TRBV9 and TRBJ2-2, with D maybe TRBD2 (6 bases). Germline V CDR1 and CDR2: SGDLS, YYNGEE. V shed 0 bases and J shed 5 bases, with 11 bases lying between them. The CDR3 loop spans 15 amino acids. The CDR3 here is CASSVGPGETGELFF. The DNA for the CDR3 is TGTGCCAGCAGCGTAGGGCCGGGGGAGACCGGGGAGCTGTTTTTT.

The CDR3 loop is CASSLGGGLTGELFF. The CDR3 DNA reads as TGTGCCAGCAGCCTGGGCGGGGGGCTTACCGGGGAGCTGTTTTTT. The V and J genes are TRBV9 and TRBJ2-2; TRBD2 agrees at 8 bases. Germline lookup yields CDR1 SGDLS and CDR2 YYNGEE. The J segment lost 5 bases and the V segment lost 4 bases, leaving 7 bases of the junction unmatched. The CDR3 runs 15 residues.

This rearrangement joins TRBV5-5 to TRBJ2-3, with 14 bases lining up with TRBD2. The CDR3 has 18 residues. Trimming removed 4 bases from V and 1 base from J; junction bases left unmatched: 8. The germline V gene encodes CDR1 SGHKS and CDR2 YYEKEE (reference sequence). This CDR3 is CASSTGWGLAGGTDTQYF. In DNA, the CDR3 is TGTGCCAGCAGCACGGGGTGGGGACTAGCGGGGGGCACAGATACGCAGTATTTT.